This TCR beta chain was obtained from a study of Graves' ophthalmopathy and Graves' hyperthyroidism. RNA served as the template for amplifying TCR beta CDR3 regions. Following a first-round RT-PCR that used HTBI primers, a second-round multiplex PCR was carried out. TCRdb passed the multiplex PCR reads through MiXCR, listing each CDR3 protein once. Among fewer than 400,000 distinct CDR3 sequences listed, around 20% were seen once. Germline CDR1 and CDR2: MNHEY and SVGEGT. There are 13 residues in the CDR3. Trimming pared 8 bases from V and 0 bases from J, leaving 10 bases between. Study-level points and caveats: Detected in blood as well were most expanded thyroid clonotypes with frequency above 0.001. The study's model predicted ophthalmopathy progression at about 71% sensitivity and around 75% specificity.

A note on this clonotype: Its antigen is currently unknown.

The sequencing input was peripheral blood. The sequence was collected from a woman under 30 with Graves' ophthalmopathy. The chain recombines TRBV6-2 or TRBV6-3 with TRBJ2-5, with D hard to call. The CDR3: CASQDGNQETQYF. As DNA, the CDR3 is TGTGCCAGCCAGGACGGAAACCAAGAGACCCAGTACTTC.